This T cell receptor beta chain was obtained from a study of beta chain features in type 1 diabetes (dated by TCRdb to the late 2010s). In the study overall: Mean age, gender distribution, total cell number and subset yield were not different between patients and healthy donors. A total of over 95,000,000 sorted cells were examined across all samples, and RNA yield correlated strongly with the number of cells per subset. The study compared TCRB repertoires of sorted circulating CD4+ T cell subsets between recently diagnosed type 1 diabetes patients and matched healthy donors. Naive and central memory subsets were obtained from all 30 or so donors, but regulatory and stem cell-like memory subsets were isolated from only 8 patients and 8 healthy donors. The investigation overall reported the following: Shorter templates might be favored by PCR, yet because patient and control samples were amplified and corrected together, any such skew would affect both groups equally. At VDJ recombination sites, type 1 diabetes patients had fewer insertions and more deleted nucleotides, which implies abnormalities in thymic rearrangement. Because cDNA rather than genomic DNA was sequenced, highly expressing activated cells could have been over-represented, although no difference in activation and CD3 levels was found between groups. Naive, central memory and regulatory TCRB repertoires appeared to be more similar among patients than among healthy donors. Type 1 diabetes patients showed a moderate but significant shortening of TCRB CDR3 length in all four CD4+ subsets. Because the HLA sub-analyses included only small numbers of individuals, any influence of HLA type on TCRB rearrangement was left unresolved.

Remarks on this clone: The specificity of this receptor is unknown. Base qualities are not provided; no much larger clone lies one nucleotide away.

From the cysteine up to the phenylalanine, the CDR3 has a length of 14 residues. Just CDR3 DNA is preserved here, 42 bases in frame from base 1. The germline V gene (reference sequence) specifies LNHDA as CDR1 and SQIVND as CDR2. V is cut back by 9 bases and J by 9 bases, with 12 bases in the junction unmatched. Each donor gave one peripheral blood draw, averaging approximately 0.12 L, which was collected into heparinised tubes. Using a panel that included CD45RO, CCR7, CD25, CD127, CD95 and CD27, naive, central memory, regulatory and stem cell-like memory CD4+ T cells were sorted on a BD FACSAria II. Purity was above 98% for every sorted population. Right away, PBMCs were isolated by Lymphoprep density gradient centrifugation and were stained directly, with no culture step. Samples were stained and sorted in pairs, with one healthy donor and one patient per experiment, so that batch effects were minimized.

The High Capacity cDNA Reverse Transcription Kit was used to reverse transcribe all of the isolated RNA, meaning that expressed TCRB transcripts were what got sequenced. Deep immunoSEQ sequencing was performed on naive, central memory and regulatory T cell samples, with an average of roughly 3.6 million total reads per sample. After sorted cells were lysed in RLT buffer, RNA was extracted with DNase-treated RNeasy Micro or Mini kits, with the choice depending on cell number. To prevent cross-contamination, every cell subset was processed on its own, while patient and healthy donor samples were processed together. The immunoSEQ multiplex PCR was used to amplify TCRB sequences from cDNA, yielding 87-bp fragments that span the CDR3 region. Sequencing of the amplicons was performed on the Illumina HiSeq platform. As for the authors' bioinformatics: Synthetic template baselines were used to correct PCR bias computationally, reads within Hamming distance 2 were collapsed together, and singletons that could not be merged were discarded. Reads were aligned against IMGT to assign V, D and J genes, CDR3 length and insertions or deletions at six rearrangement sites. Within each subset, clonotype counts were normalized to sorted cell number, after which true diversity and Gini coefficients were computed with the tcR R package. The overlap coefficient, calculated on TCRB nucleotide sequences, was used to measure repertoire sharing. Out-of-frame TCRB sequences from naive cells were analyzed to stand in for the pre-selection repertoire. TCRdb obtained this table from immuneACCESS and retained in-frame rearrangements with V and J assigned. These tables miss some clones; where compared with another copy, unresolved V genes account for less than half of the shortfall, and the remainder is unexplained. The DNA gave D and trimming, while V, J and clone size come from that table. The sample has 310,000 or so clones on record, 9.5% to 11% of them singletons. Together, the top ten hold roughly 0.014% of the sample.

This sequence was found in a woman in her twenties or thirties in good health. The sequencing sample was made of naive CD4+ T cells from blood. According to the study, the label for this sample's cell subset or site signals: true naive CD4+ T cells. The rearrangement joined TRBV19 to TRBJ2-1, with 9 bases aligning to TRBD2. This receptor carries the CDR3 CASAQREVDGEQFF. The DNA sequence is given as TGTGCCAGCGCTCAGCGGGAGGTTGACGGTGAGCAGTTCTTC.